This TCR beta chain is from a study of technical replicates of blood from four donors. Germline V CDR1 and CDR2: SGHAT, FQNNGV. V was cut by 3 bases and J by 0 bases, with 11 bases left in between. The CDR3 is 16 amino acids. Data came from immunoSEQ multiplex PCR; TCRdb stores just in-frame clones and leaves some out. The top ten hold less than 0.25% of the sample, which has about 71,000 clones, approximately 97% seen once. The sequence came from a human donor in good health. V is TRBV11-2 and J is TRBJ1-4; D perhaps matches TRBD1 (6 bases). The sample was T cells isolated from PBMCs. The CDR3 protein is CASSLGAAPTNEKLFF. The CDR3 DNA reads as TGTGCCAGCAGCTTGGGGGCTGCCCCAACTAATGAAAAACTGTTTTTT.